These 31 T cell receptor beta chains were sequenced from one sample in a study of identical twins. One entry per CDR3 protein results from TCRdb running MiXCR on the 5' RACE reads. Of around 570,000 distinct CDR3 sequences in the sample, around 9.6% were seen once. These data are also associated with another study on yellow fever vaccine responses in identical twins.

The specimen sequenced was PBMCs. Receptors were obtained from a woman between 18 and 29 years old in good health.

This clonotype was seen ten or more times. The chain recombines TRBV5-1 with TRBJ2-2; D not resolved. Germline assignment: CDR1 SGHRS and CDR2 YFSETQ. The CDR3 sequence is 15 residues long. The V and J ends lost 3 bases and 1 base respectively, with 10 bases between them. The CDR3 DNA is TGCGCCAGCAGCTCGAACGCAGGGAACACCGGGGAGCTGTTTTTT. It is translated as CASSSNAGNTGELFF.

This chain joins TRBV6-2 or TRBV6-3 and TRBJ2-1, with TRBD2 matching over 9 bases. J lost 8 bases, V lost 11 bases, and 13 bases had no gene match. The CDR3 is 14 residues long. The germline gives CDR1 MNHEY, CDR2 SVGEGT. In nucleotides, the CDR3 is TGTGCCGTTCAGGGACTAGCCCTAAGAGATGAGCAGTTCTTC. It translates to CAVQGLALRDEQFF.

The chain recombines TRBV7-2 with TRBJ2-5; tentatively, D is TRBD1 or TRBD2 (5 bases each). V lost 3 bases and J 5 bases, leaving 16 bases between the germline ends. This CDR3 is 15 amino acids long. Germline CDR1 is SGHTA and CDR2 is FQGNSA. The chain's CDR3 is CASSFGGGGAETQYF. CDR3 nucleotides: TGTGCCAGCAGCTTCGGCGGTGGGGGAGCGGAGACCCAGTACTTC.

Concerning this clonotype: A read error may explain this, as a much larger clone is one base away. The CDR3 bases are TGTGCCAACACCGTTGGAGATGAGCAGTTCTTC. It yields the protein CANTVGDEQFF. The rearrangement links TRBV12-3 or TRBV12-4 to TRBJ2-1; D call uncertain. The germline V and J ends were trimmed by 10 bases and 8 bases, with 12 bases remaining between them. This CDR3 spans 11 amino acids.

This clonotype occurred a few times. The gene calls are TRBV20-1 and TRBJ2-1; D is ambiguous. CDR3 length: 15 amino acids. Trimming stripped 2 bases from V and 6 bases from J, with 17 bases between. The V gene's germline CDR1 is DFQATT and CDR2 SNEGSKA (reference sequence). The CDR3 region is CSARRKGNLGNEQFF. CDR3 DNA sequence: TGCAGTGCTAGAAGGAAAGGGAATTTAGGCAATGAGCAGTTCTTC.

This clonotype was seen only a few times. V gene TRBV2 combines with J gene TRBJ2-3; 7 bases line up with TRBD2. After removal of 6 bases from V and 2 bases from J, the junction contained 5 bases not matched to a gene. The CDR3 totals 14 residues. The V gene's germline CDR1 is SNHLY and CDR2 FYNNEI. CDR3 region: CASRKREYTDTQYF. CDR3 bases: TGTGCCAGCAGAAAGCGGGAATACACAGATACGCAGTATTTT. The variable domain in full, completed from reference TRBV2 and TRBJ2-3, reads EPEVTQTPSHQVTQMGQEVILRCVPISNHLYFYWYRQILGQKVEFLVSFYNNEISEKSEIFDDQFSVERPDGSNFTLKIRSTKLEDSAMYFCASRKREYTDTQYFGPGTRLTVL.

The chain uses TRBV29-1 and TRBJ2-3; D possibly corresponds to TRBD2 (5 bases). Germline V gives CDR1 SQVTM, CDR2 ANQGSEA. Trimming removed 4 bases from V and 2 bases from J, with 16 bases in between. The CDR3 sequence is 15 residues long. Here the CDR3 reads CSVVRSGGLTDTQYF. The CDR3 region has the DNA TGCAGCGTTGTCCGAAGCGGAGGACTCACAGATACGCAGTATTTT.

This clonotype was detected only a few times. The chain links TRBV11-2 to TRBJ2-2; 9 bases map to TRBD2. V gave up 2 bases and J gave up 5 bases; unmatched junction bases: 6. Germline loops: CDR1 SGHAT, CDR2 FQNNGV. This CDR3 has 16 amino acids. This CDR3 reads CASSLWSLAGTGELFF. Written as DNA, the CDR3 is TGTGCCAGCAGCTTATGGTCGCTAGCGGGGACCGGGGAGCTGTTTTTT.

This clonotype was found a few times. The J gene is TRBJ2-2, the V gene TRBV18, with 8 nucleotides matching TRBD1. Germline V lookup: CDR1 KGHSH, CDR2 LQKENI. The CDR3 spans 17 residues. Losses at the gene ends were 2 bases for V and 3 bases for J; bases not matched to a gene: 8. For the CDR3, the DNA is TGTGCCAGCTCACCAATCGCAGGGGGCGCGCACACCGGGGAGCTGTTTTTT. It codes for CASSPIAGGAHTGELFF.

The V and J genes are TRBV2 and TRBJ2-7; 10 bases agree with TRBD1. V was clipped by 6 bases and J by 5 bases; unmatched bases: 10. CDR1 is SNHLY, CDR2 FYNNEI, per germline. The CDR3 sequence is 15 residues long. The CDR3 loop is CASRTGGGLTNEQYF. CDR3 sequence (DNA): TGTGCCAGCAGGACAGGGGGCGGTTTAACGAACGAGCAGTACTTC.

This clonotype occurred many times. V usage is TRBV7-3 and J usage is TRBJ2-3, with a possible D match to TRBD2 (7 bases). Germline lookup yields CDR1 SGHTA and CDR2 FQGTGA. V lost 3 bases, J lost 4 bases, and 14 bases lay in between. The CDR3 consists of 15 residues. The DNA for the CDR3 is TGTGCCAGCAGCTTGGGGGGGGGCTCAGCAGATACGCAGTATTTT. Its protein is CASSLGGGSADTQYF. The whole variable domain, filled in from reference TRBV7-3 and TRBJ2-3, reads GAGVSQTPSNKVTEKGKYVELRCDPISGHTALYWYRQSLGQGPEFLIYFQGTGAADDSGLPNDRFFAVRPEGSVSTLKIQRTERGDSAVYLCASSLGGGSADTQYFGPGTRLTVL.

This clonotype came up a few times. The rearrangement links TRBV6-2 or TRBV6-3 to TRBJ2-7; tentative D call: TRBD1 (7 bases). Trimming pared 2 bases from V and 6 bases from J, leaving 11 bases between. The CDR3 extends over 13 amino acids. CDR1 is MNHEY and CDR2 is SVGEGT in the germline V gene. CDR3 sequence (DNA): TGTGCCAGCAGTTACCGACAGGGAGGCGAGCAGTACTTC. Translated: CASSYRQGGEQYF.

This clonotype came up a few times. CDR3 bases: TGCAGCGCTGGGGGGGAGAACACTGAAGCTTTCTTT. Amino acids: CSAGGENTEAFF. V usage is TRBV29-1 and J usage is TRBJ1-1, with D possibly being TRBD1 (5 bases). The germline CDR1 and CDR2 sequences are SQVTM and ANQGSEA. The CDR3 consists of 12 residues. V was pared by 7 bases and J by 1 base, with 10 bases between.

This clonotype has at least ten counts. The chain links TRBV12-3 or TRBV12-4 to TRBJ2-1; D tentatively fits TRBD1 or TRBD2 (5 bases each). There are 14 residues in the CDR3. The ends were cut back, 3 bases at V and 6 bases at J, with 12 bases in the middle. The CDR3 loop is CASSFIGGSNEQFF. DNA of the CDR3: TGTGCCAGCAGTTTCATTGGGGGAAGCAATGAGCAGTTCTTC.

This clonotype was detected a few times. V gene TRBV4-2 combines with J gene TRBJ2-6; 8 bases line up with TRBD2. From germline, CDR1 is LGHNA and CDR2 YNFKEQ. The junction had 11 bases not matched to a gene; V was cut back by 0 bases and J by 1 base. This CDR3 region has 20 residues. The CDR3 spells CASSQEASLAGFSGANVLTF. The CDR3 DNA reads TGTGCCAGCAGCCAAGAGGCGAGTCTAGCGGGTTTTTCTGGGGCCAACGTCCTGACTTTC.

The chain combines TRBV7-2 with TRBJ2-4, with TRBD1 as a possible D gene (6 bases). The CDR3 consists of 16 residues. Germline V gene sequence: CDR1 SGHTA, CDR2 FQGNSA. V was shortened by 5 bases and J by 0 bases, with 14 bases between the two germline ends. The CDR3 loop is CASSKRDTIAKNIQYF. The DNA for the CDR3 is TGTGCCAGCAGCAAACGGGACACAATAGCCAAAAACATTCAGTACTTC.

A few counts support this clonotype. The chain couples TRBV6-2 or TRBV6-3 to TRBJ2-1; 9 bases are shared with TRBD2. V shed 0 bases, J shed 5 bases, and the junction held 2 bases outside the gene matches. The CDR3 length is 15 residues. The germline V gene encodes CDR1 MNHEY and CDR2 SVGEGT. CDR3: CASSYSGLAHNEQFF. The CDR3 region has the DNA TGTGCCAGCAGTTACTCGGGACTAGCACACAATGAGCAGTTCTTC.

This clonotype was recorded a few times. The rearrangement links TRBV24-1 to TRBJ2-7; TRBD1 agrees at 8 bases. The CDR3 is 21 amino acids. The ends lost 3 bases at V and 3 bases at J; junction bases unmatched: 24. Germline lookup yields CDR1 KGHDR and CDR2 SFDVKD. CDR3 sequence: CATSDGQGLDHVGGSLYEQYF. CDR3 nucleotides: TGTGCCACCAGTGATGGACAGGGCTTGGATCATGTCGGTGGATCCCTCTACGAGCAGTACTTC.

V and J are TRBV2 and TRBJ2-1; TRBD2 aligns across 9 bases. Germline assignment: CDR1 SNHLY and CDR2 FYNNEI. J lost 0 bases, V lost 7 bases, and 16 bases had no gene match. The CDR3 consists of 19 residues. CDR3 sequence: CASTSLGVAGALSYNEQFF. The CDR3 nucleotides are TGTGCCAGCACCTCCTTAGGGGTAGCGGGAGCCCTCTCCTACAATGAGCAGTTCTTC.

CDR3 amino acids: CASSSWSGFQLAGAYNEQFF. In DNA, the CDR3 is TGTGCCAGCAGCTCATGGTCGGGGTTCCAACTAGCGGGAGCTTACAATGAGCAGTTCTTC. V and J are TRBV6-2 or TRBV6-3 and TRBJ2-1, with 11 positions matching TRBD2. The germline gives CDR1 MNHEY, CDR2 SVGEGT. CDR3 size: 20 residues. V gave up 6 bases and J gave up 4 bases; unmatched junction bases: 20.

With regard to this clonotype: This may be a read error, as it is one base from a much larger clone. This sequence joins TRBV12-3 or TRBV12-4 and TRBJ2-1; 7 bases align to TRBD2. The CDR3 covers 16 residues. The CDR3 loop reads CGSSLGRERSYNEQFF. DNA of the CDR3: TGTGGCAGCAGTTTAGGGCGGGAGCGCTCCTACAATGAGCAGTTCTTC.

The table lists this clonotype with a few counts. This CDR3 reads CASTRDRAGPDTQYF. As DNA, the CDR3 is TGTGCCAGCACCCGGGACAGAGCGGGGCCAGATACGCAGTATTTT. The V gene is TRBV12-3 or TRBV12-4, the J gene TRBJ2-3; D tentatively fits TRBD1 or TRBD2 (7 bases each). Trimming cost V 7 bases and J 4 bases, with 18 bases left between them. The CDR3 spans 15 residues.

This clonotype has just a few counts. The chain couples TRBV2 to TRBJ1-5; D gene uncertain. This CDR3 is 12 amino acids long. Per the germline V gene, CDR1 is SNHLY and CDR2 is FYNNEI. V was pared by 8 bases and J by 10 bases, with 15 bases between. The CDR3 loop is CASGLILGPQHF. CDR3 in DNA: TGTGCCAGCGGCCTCATCCTCGGCCCCCAGCATTTT.

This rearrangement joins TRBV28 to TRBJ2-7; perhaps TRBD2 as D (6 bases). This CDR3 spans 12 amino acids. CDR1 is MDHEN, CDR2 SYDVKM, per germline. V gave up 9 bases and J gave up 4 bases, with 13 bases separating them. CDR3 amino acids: CASAAGRYEQYF. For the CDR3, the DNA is TGTGCCAGTGCGGCGGGACGTTACGAGCAGTACTTC.

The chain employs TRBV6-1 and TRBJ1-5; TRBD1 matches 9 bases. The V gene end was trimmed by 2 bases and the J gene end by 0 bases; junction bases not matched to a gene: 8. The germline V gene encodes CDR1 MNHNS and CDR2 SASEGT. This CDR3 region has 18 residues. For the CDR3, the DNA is TGTGCCAGCAGTGAATCCGGACAGGGGCGCGGTAGCAATCAGCCCCAGCATTTT. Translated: CASSESGQGRGSNQPQHF.

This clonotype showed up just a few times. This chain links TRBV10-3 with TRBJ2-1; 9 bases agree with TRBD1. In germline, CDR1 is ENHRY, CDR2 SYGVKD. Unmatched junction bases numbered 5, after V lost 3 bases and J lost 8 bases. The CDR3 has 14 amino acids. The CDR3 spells CAISDDRGIYEQFF. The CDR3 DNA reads TGTGCCATCAGTGACGACAGGGGGATCTATGAGCAGTTCTTC.

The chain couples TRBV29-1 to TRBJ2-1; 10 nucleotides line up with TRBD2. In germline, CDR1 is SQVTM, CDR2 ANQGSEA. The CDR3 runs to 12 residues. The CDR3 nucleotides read TGCACTGGACTAGCGGTTTCCAATGAGCAGTTCTTC. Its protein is CTGLAVSNEQFF.

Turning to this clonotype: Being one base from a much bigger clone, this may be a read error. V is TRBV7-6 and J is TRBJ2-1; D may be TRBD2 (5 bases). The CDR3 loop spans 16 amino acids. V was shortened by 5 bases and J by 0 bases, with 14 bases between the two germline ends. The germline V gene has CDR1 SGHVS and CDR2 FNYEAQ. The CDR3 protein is CASSEDGVSSYNEQFF. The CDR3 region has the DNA TGTGCCAGCAGCGAGGACGGGGTAAGCTCCTACAATGAGCAGTTCTTC.

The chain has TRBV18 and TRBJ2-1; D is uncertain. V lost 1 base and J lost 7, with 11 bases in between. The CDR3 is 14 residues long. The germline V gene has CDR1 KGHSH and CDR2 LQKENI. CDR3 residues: CASSPQAGQNEQFF. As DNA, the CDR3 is TGTGCCAGCTCACCACAGGCCGGCCAGAATGAGCAGTTCTTC.

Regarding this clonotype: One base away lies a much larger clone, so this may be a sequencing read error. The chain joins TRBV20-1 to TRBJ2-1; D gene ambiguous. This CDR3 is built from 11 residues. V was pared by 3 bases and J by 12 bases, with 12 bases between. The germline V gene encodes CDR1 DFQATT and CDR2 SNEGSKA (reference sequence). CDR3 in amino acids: CSASEESVQFF. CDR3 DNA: TGCAGTGCTAGTGAGGAGTCTGTGCAGTTCTTC.

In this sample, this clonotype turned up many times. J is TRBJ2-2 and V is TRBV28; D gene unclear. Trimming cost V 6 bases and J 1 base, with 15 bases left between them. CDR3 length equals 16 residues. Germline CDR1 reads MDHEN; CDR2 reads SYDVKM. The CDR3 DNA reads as TGTGCCAGCAGCCCTTCTGATCTACGGAACACCGGGGAGCTGTTTTTT. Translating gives CASSPSDLRNTGELFF.